This entry lists 8 T cell receptor beta chains sequenced from one sample in a study of control samples from healthy donors and cancer patients. The table came from immunoSEQ multiplex PCR; TCRdb's copy has only in-frame clones and leaves some out. Here the sample spans around 120,000 clones, 85% to 90% being singletons. The sample comprised PBMCs. Receptor source: a woman aged 50 to 65 with colorectal cancer.

Comment on this clone: A read error may account for a junction end that differs from germline. This chain links TRBV6-1 with TRBJ2-7; D is unclear. The CDR3 has 12 amino acids. Germline assignment: CDR1 MNHNS and CDR2 SASEGT. The CDR3 sequence: CASSDDSMDHTF. The CDR3 region has the DNA TGTGCCAGCAGTGACGACTCGATGGATCACACCTTC.

The V and J genes are TRBV11-2 and TRBJ2-3; 8 bases are a match to TRBD2. V trimming: 4 bases; J trimming: 6 bases; junction bases outside the gene matches: 9. The CDR3 consists of 15 residues. Germline lookup yields CDR1 SGHAT and CDR2 FQNNGV. For the CDR3, the DNA is TGTGCCAGCAGCTCAAGGGGACTAGAGTCGGATACGCAGTATTTT. Translation: CASSSRGLESDTQYF.

The rearrangement uses TRBV9 and TRBJ1-3; D remains unclear. The germline V gene encodes CDR1 SGDLS and CDR2 YYNGEE. Trimming pared 0 bases from V and 0 bases from J, leaving 16 bases between. The CDR3 loop spans 18 amino acids. The CDR3 protein is CASSVGLHAGTSGNTIYF. The CDR3, as DNA: TGTGCCAGCAGCGTAGGATTGCACGCCGGAACCTCTGGAAACACCATATATTTT.

The chain uses TRBV7-9 and TRBJ1-2; weak D call: TRBD1 (6 bases). V lost 5 bases and J lost 2, with 15 bases in between. Looked up from germline, CDR1 is SEHNR and CDR2 is FQNEAQ (reference sequence). There are 15 residues in the CDR3. CDR3 sequence: CASSLETGPNYGYTF. For the CDR3, the DNA is TGTGCCAGCAGCCTTGAGACAGGACCCAACTATGGCTACACCTTC. The full variable domain, with the rest looked up from reference TRBV7-9 and TRBJ1-2, is DTGVSQNPRHKITKRGQNVTFRCDPISEHNRLYWYRQTLGQGPEFLTYFQNEAQLEKSRLLSDRFSAERPKGSFSTLEIQRTEQGDSAMYLCASSLETGPNYGYTFGSGTRLTVV.

This clone was counted once. The chain combines TRBV19 with TRBJ2-3; the match to TRBD2 covers 10 bases. Germline CDR1 LNHDA, CDR2 SQIVND (reference sequence). The CDR3 loop spans 17 amino acids. With V trimmed by 5 bases and J by 0 bases, 8 bases remained unmatched. This CDR3 is CASSYSISGGSTDTQYF. The CDR3 region has the DNA TGTGCCAGTAGTTATTCGATTAGCGGGGGGAGCACAGATACGCAGTATTTT.

The rearrangement links TRBV12-3 or TRBV12-4 to TRBJ1-1; D is uncertain. Trimming removed 8 bases at V and 0 bases at J, with 10 bases between. CDR3 length equals 13 residues. The DNA for the CDR3 is TGTGCCAGCCGTGGAGCTATGAACACTGAAGCTTTCTTT. This gives the protein CASRGAMNTEAFF.

The chain uses TRBV5-1 and TRBJ1-1; D is possibly TRBD1 (6 bases). The CDR3 is 14 amino acids. Trimming took off 4 bases at V and 4 bases at J, with 14 bases between the two ends. The germline gives CDR1 SGHRS, CDR2 YFSETQ. CDR3 sequence reads: CASSLTGRGTEAFF. As DNA, the CDR3 is TGCGCCAGCAGCCTGACAGGACGGGGCACTGAAGCTTTCTTT.

The V gene is TRBV6-1, the J gene TRBJ1-2; 7 bases fit TRBD1. Trimming cost V 1 base and J 4 bases; bases outside gene matches: 6. Germline CDR1 reads MNHNS; CDR2 reads SASEGT. This CDR3 has 15 amino acids. The CDR3 nucleotides read TGTGCCAGCAGTGAAGGACAGGGCCGAGGCTATGGCTACACCTTC. Protein product: CASSEGQGRGYGYTF.